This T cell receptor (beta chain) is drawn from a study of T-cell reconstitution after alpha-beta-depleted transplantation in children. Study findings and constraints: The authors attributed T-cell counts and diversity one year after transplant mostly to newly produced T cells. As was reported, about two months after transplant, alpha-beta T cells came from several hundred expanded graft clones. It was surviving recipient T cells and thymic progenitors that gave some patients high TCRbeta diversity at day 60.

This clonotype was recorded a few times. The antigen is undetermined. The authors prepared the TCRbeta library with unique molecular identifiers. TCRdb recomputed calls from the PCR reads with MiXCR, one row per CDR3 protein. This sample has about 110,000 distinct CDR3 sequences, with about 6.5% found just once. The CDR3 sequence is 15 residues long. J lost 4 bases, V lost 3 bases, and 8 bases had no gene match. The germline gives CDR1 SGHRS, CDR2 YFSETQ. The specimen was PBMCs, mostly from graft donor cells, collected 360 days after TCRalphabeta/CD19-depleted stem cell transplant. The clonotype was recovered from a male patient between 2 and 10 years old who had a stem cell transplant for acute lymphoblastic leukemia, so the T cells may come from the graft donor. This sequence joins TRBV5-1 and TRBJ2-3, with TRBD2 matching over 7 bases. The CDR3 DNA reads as TGCGCCAGCAGCTGGGGGGGGGAGTGGTCAGATACGCAGTATTTT. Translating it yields CASSWGGEWSDTQYF.